This T cell receptor (beta chain) was identified during a study of T cell responses to AZD1222 COVID-19 vaccine (dated by TCRdb to the early 2020s). Notes on the research overall: Because spike-specific TCR depth and breadth did not differ between the two schedules, AZD1222 recipients who got a second dose at roughly 4 weeks were pooled with those who got a second dose at roughly 12 weeks. A total of just over 230 trial participants underwent TCR sequencing, of whom under 220 had received two doses of AZD1222 and about 25 had received two doses of the MenACWY control vaccine. Trial participants were enrolled by age into subgroups of 18-55, 56-69 and 70-plus years, and around 140, 26 and 57 TCR-sequenced participants, respectively, were included in these subgroups.

The CDR3 regions of human TCRbeta chains were subjected to immunosequencing. The original methods were these. TCRs in the repertoires were matched against a reference library of SARS-CoV-2-specific TCRs that had been generated with the MIRA antigen-specificity platform. Breadth was defined as the fraction of unique TCRs that were SARS-CoV-2-associated, and depth was defined as the fraction of total T cells that were SARS-CoV-2-associated. Using the MIRA data, every spike-specific TCR was mapped to the spike region that the TCR reacted to and assigned to either a CD4 or a CD8 class. Log10-transformed breadth and depth values were compared by one-way ANOVA with Sidak's multiple comparisons tests. Held by TCRdb, this immuneACCESS table contains in-frame sequences only and omits some clones. Under half of the omission traces to an unresolved V gene where checked; the cause of the rest is unknown. That table is the source of V, J and clone size, and D and trimming were worked out from the DNA. This sample has more than 250,000 clones in its table, and more than 80% of those were observed once. The leading ten clones occupy less than 0.6% of the sample.

The time point label here, explained by the study, means: baseline before first vaccination. The vaccinee samples were drawn from two UK trials, COV001 and COV002, one of which was a single-blind randomized controlled phase 2/3 trial testing AZD1222 (ChAdOx1 nCoV-19) in healthy adults. Trial participant PBMC samples were collected at day 0 and day 28 after the second dose for TCRbeta chain sequencing. Germline trimming amounts to 2 bases on V and 2 bases on J, with 1 as the count of junction bases outside the gene matches. Taken from the germline V gene, the CDR1 and CDR2 loops are MDHEN and SYDVKM. The CDR3 starts with the cysteine, ends with the phenylalanine, and has 15 residues. The CDR3 DNA has 45 bases and is translated from base 1. What the work shows at the level of the full study, not this receptor alone: Spike-specific TCR breadth and depth rose significantly after two AZD1222 doses compared with day 0 and with MenACWY recipients. Conclusions about previously exposed vaccinees are limited because only a handful of AZD1222 recipients were SARS-CoV-2 seropositive at baseline. Most participants were white British and females outnumbered males, and the authors suggested that clonal diversity may have been underestimated. The 56-69-year group was small, and its depth increase did not reach significance, likely because of low power. Because no day 14 peak-response samples were available, the repertoires could be characterized only after the peak T cell response. The vaccine-associated CD4 TCRs covered the entire spike protein, and the dominant responses fell in regions 160-218 and 743-854. Epitopes outside the regions mutated in the B.1.351 and B.1.1.7 variants were reportedly recognized by nearly half of the unique spike-specific TCRs.

As regards this clone: The antigen it binds to is not known. The sample holds no much larger clone one base away, and base qualities are not on file.

The sample consisted of peripheral blood, taken on day 0 of AZD1222 vaccination. The receptor was isolated from an adult in good health. The chain joins TRBV28 to TRBJ2-1; 9 bases in the junction line up with TRBD2. The nucleotide sequence is given as TGTGCCAGCAGTTTAAGACTAGCGGCCTACAATGAGCAGTTCTTC. Its protein is CASSLRLAAYNEQFF.